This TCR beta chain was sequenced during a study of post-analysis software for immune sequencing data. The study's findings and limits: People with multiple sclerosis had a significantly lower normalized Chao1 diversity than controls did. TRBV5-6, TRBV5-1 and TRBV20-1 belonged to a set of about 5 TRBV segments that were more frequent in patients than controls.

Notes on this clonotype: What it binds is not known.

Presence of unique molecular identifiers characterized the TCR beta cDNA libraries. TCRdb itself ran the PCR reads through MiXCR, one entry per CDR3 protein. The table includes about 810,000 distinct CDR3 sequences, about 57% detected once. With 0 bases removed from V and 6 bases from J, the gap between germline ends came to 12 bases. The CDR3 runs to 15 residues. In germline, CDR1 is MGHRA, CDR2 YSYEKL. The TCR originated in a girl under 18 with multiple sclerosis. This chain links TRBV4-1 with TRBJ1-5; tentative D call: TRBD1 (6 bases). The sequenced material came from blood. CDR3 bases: TGCGCCAGCAGCCAAGATCCCGGGGGCGGTCAGCCCCAGCATTTT. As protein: CASSQDPGGGQPQHF.